This TCR beta chain was recovered during a study of CD8+CD57+ T cells in acquired aplastic anemia. TCR beta VDJ and CDR3 profiles were obtained from a genomic DNA template. Via MiXCR, TCRdb re-called the reads, giving one row per CDR3 protein. Of about 470,000 distinct CDR3 sequences listed, roughly a third are singletons. Sequencing was done on patients that had shown CD8+CD57+ cell expansion by flow cytometry. Trimming removed 4 bases at V and 12 bases at J, with 12 bases between. The CDR3 extends over 11 amino acids. Germline V CDR1 and CDR2: MGHDK, SYGVNS. This clonotype originated in a human donor with aplastic anemia. The sample comprised sorted CD4+, CD8+, or CD8+CD57+ T cells (not recorded which) from PBMCs. The chain couples TRBV25-1 to TRBJ1-2; the D gene is possibly TRBD1 (6 bases). CDR3 DNA sequence: TGTGCCAGCAGTGGGACAGTAGGGCACACCTTC. Encoded protein: CASSGTVGHTF.